These T cell receptor beta chains were read from a single sample in a study of cytomegalovirus exposure and HLA in healthy donors. Using immunoSEQ multiplex PCR, the repertoire was profiled, and TCRdb retains in-frame clones only, with some absent. The sample yields 110,000 to 150,000 clones, about 78% seen once. The sequenced sample was PBMCs. All receptors come from a man aged 18 to 30 in good health and CMV-seronegative. The conserved cysteine and the conserved F or W are not part of the CDR3 here. A D gene is named only where the DNA matches it firmly.

D gene,J gene,CDR3 length,V gene,CDR3 protein
NA,TRBJ1-1,15,TRBV19,ASSILRSQTVNTEAF
NA,TRBJ1-5,10,TRBV5-8,ASEGRNQPQH
NA,TRBJ1-1,12,TRBV28,ASGSLRPNTEAF
TRBD2,TRBJ2-3,11,TRBV6-1,ASSEWTSSKKY
NA,TRBJ1-1,13,TRBV7-3,ASSPVGGGNTEAF
NA,TRBJ2-2,14,TRBV18,ASSLEPGINTGELF
TRBD2,TRBJ2-3,14,TRBV18,ASSPLDGGRTDTQY
NA,TRBJ2-3,13,TRBV7-8,ASSFGVGTLGTQY
TRBD2,TRBJ2-3,14,TRBV5-1,ASSLIAGVSTDTQY
NA,TRBJ2-3,12,TRBV2,ASRESTSTDTQY
TRBD1,TRBJ2-1,13,TRBV6-5,ASSLDRGRSNEQF
TRBD1,TRBJ1-5,14,TRBV10-1,ASSEYGTGRNQPQH
TRBD1,TRBJ2-1,14,TRBV15,ATSRGGTGRDNEQF
NA,TRBJ1-4,12,TRBV2,ASNQDSGGEKLF
NA,TRBJ2-7,13,TRBV6-9,ASSYFARWRYEQY
NA,TRBJ1-1,15,TRBV11-3,ASSLGGQGSWNTEAF
TRBD1,TRBJ1-1,12,TRBV4-1,ASSQMGTGIEAF
TRBD2,TRBJ2-7,11,TRBV2,ASSLLAGGEQY
NA,TRBJ2-6,14,TRBV10-3,AISAGAISGANVLT
TRBD1,TRBJ2-3,13,TRBV4-1,ASRGGQGGTDTQY
NA,TRBJ1-1,13,TRBV4-1,ASSPRQETYTEAF
TRBD1,TRBJ1-1,12,TRBV5-4,ASSTGTVNTEAF
TRBD1,TRBJ1-2,13,TRBV7-9,ASSLPGTGNYGYT
NA,TRBJ1-2,14,TRBV5-1,ASSLDGGIDGGGYT
TRBD2,TRBJ2-5,17,TRBV28,ASSLGLAGEGAYQETQY
NA,TRBJ2-2,10,TRBV2,ASASGTGELF
NA,TRBJ2-1,12,TRBV18,ASSPATDYNEQF
TRBD2,TRBJ2-7,16,TRBV7-8,ASSTTQGLAGGSYEQY
TRBD1,TRBJ1-5,14,TRBV6-1,ASSEARRTGEQPQH
TRBD1,TRBJ2-7,13,TRBV6-5,ASRGSGTGDYEQY
TRBD1,TRBJ1-2,13,TRBV25-1,ASSQAGQGGGGYT
TRBD1,TRBJ2-2,14,TRBV27,ASSSPTGTGAGELF
TRBD2,TRBJ2-1,11,TRBV29-1,SESGGPHNEQF
TRBD1,TRBJ1-2,14,TRBV6-1,ASSEAWTGKNYGYT
NA,TRBJ1-4,16,TRBV4-2,ASSQDHADGATNEKLF
NA,TRBJ1-1,18,TRBV6-7,ASSYKLGRGAAKMNTEAF
NA,TRBJ1-3,13,TRBV29-1,SVEWTDQSGNTIY
TRBD2,TRBJ2-7,15,TRBV4-2,ASSQVGFSGGTYEQY
TRBD2,TRBJ2-7,13,TRBV7-3,ASSLAGGPGYEQY
NA,TRBJ1-4,13,TRBV6-5,ASGPEAGAGEKLF
TRBD2,TRBJ2-3,16,TRBV9,ASNINPGSGGLTDTQY
NA,TRBJ1-2,11,TRBV11-3,ASSLEVHYGYT
NA,TRBJ2-2,14,TRBV6-4,ASSDHAPGLAGELF
NA,TRBJ1-4,11,TRBV30,ACEIATNEKLF
TRBD2,NA,13,TRBV27,ASSRITSGSYEQY
NA,TRBJ2-1,14,TRBV19,ASRAHGRRSYNEQF
TRBD1,TRBJ2-7,13,TRBV18,ASSPLTGGQGEQY
TRBD2,TRBJ2-7,16,TRBV2,ASSVYTPGLANSYEQY
TRBD1,TRBJ2-7,13,TRBV2,ASSTDRVGSYEQY
NA,TRBJ1-3,12,TRBV19,ASTGAWSGNTIY
NA,TRBJ2-1,11,TRBV5-6,ASSFFRGNEQF
TRBD1,TRBJ2-7,14,TRBV11-2,ASSLEAGTGTYEQY
NA,TRBJ1-4,13,TRBV9,ASSLTTRTNEKLF
NA,TRBJ1-1,11,TRBV27,ASSPIGGYEAF
TRBD1,TRBJ2-7,13,TRBV19,ASQGGTGGPYEQY
NA,TRBJ1-1,14,TRBV14,ASSQDLGQLNTEAF
TRBD1,TRBJ1-5,13,TRBV19,ASNDRGGNNQPQH
TRBD2,TRBJ2-1,12,TRBV19,ASSIGGGMHEQF